The 4 T cell receptor beta chains below were found in one sample sequenced in a study of shared clonotypes between healthy human individuals. Repertoires were generated with immunoSEQ multiplex PCR, while TCRdb's copy carries only in-frame clones and drops some. Here the sample spans 1,400,000 or so clones, around 98.5% being singletons. Specimen: naive CD4+ T cells sorted from blood. Subset given: CD45RA+ positively selected. The receptors shown here come from a man aged 25 to 40 in good health.

The chain carries TRBV25-1 and TRBJ2-1; 7 nucleotides align to TRBD1. The length of the CDR3 is 16 residues. The V and J ends lost 7 bases and 4 bases, in that order; junction bases with no gene match: 13. Looked up from germline, CDR1 is MGHDK and CDR2 is SYGVNS. This CDR3 reads CASNSARGPGYNEQFF. As DNA, the CDR3 is TGTGCCAGCAACTCTGCGAGGGGGCCAGGGTACAATGAGCAGTTCTTC.

The V and J genes are TRBV5-5 and TRBJ2-7, with TRBD2 matching over 7 bases. Losses at the gene ends were 4 bases for V and 0 bases for J; bases not matched to a gene: 4. Germline lookup yields CDR1 SGHKS and CDR2 YYEKEE (reference sequence). The CDR3 length is 14 residues. In nucleotides, the CDR3 is TGTGCCAGCAGCCCTAGCGGAAACTCCTACGAGCAGTACTTC. This translates into CASSPSGNSYEQYF.

CDR3 region: CASRIGQPTMEFF. The CDR3 bases are TGTGCCAGCAGAATTGGACAGCCCACTATGGAGTTCTTC. This rearrangement joins TRBV6-5 to TRBJ2-1; D possibly corresponds to TRBD1 (6 bases). Deletions cut 6 bases from V and 14 bases from J, with 20 bases between. The CDR3 consists of 13 residues. Germline CDR1 MNHEY, CDR2 SVGAGI.

A note on this clone: Germline and junction disagree at one end, which may indicate a read error. The rearrangement uses TRBV7-7 and TRBJ2-1; D remains unclear. Germline CDR1 and CDR2: SSHAT and FNYEAQ (reference sequence). This CDR3 contains 18 residues. The CDR3 spells CASSLVVGSGPGTNEQFF. The CDR3 region has the DNA TGTGCTAGCAGCTTAGTCGTCGGCTCGGGTCCGGGTACCAATGAGCAGTTCTTC.